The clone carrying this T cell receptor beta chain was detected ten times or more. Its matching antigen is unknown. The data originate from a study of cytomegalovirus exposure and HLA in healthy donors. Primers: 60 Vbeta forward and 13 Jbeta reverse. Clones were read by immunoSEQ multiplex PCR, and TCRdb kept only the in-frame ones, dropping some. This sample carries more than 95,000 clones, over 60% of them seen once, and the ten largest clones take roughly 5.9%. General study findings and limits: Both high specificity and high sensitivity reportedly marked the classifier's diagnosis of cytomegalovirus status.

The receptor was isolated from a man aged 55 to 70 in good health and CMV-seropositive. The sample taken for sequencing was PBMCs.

This chain's CDR3 is CAALKRGNYEQYF. Written as DNA, the CDR3 is TGTGCCGCCTTGAAAAGGGGGAACTACGAGCAGTACTTC. The genes are TRBV10-3 and TRBJ2-7; D may be TRBD1 (6 bases). Germline V CDR1 and CDR2: ENHRY, SYGVKD. V lost 11 bases and J lost 3, with 17 bases in between. The CDR3 consists of 13 residues.